Included here is one T cell receptor beta chain sequence, with context. Original methodology: Amplified reference gene primers provided the basis for estimating nucleated cell counts. Profiling relied on immunoSEQ multiplex PCR, and the TCRdb table lists in-frame clones only, not all of them. That table gives V, J and clone size, and the DNA gave D and trimming. The sample consists of 180,000 or so clones, about three quarters of them appearing once. The sample belongs to a study of blood T cell repertoires in COVID-19. Overall study context: Sites across the United States, Italy and Spain contributed samples from acute and convalescent COVID-19. PBMCs, B-cell-depleted T cells, or T cells provided the cDNA or gDNA that made up the material.

Between the trimmed V and J ends, which lost 3 bases and 7 bases, there was a span of 16 bases. The CDR3 is 15 residues long. Germline V CDR1 and CDR2: SGHAT, FQNNGV. This TCR was sampled from a woman between 45 and 65 years old with active or convalescent COVID-19. Sequencing input: peripheral blood. V usage is TRBV11-2 and J usage is TRBJ2-1, with D perhaps TRBD1 (6 bases). The CDR3 loop is CASSFLQIQGNEQFF. The CDR3, as DNA: TGTGCCAGCAGCTTTTTACAAATACAGGGAAATGAGCAGTTCTTC.